This is a list of T cell receptor beta chains from one sample in a study of CD4+ T cells in melanoma. Assay used: immunoSEQ multiplex PCR; TCRdb lists only in-frame clones, some missing. The table shows 13,000 or so clones, with roughly 70% occurring only once. Sample: cells from a culture (not recorded whether cultured in vitro). These receptors were collected from a human donor with melanoma. CDR3s include the opening cysteine and the closing phenylalanine or tryptophan. D genes are given only for firm matches. Size is omitted from some rows. Given values are once, few, many or a class for expanded clones.

>few|TRBD2|TRBV10-1|TRBJ2-2
CASSGEGPAGELFF
TGCGCCAGCAGTGGGGAGGGACCGGCCGGGGAGCTGTTTTTT
>NA|NA|TRBV5-4|TRBJ2-7
CASSPRGPYEQYF
TGTGCCAGCAGCCCGCGGGGTCCCTACGAGCAGTACTTC
>NA|NA|TRBV30|TRBJ2-3
CAWIPFLTGRGRHTQYF
TGTGCCTGGATTCCGTTTCTGACAGGGAGGGGCCGTCATACGCAGTATTTT
>NA|TRBD1|TRBV11-2|TRBJ1-6
CASSLGTGGPSPLHF
TGTGCCAGCAGCTTAGGGACAGGGGGGCCTTCACCCCTCCACTTT
>NA|NA|TRBV5-1|TRBJ1-1
CASSLAGGVLNTEAFF
TGCGCCAGCAGCTTGGCCGGGGGAGTTTTGAACACTGAAGCTTTCTTT
>medium-sized|NA|TRBV7-9|TRBJ1-1
CASSLSLSEAFF
TGTGCCAGCAGCTTATCCCTTAGTGAAGCTTTCTTT
>NA|TRBD2|TRBV4-1|TRBJ2-2
CASSRPRLAGENTGELFF
TGCGCCAGCAGCCGGCCCCGACTAGCGGGGGAAAACACCGGGGAGCTGTTTTTT
>once|NA|TRBV19|TRBJ2-2
CASSTGRIYTGELFF
TGTGCCAGTAGTACGGGGAGAATCTACACCGGGGAGCTGTTTTTT
>NA|NA|TRBV6-6|TRBJ1-2
CASSPLSRDGYTF
TGTGCCAGCAGTCCCCTGAGTCGCGATGGCTACACCTTC
>NA|TRBD2|TRBV7-9|TRBJ2-5
CASSSTGLGTQYF
TGTGCCAGCAGCTCGACGGGACTAGGGACCCAGTACTTC
>NA|TRBD1|TRBV19|TRBJ2-7
CASMPADRASSYEQYF
TGTGCCAGTATGCCCGCGGACAGGGCGAGCTCCTACGAGCAGTACTTC
>NA|NA|TRBV5-1|TRBJ2-5
CASSFGSRGETQYF
TGCGCCAGCAGCTTTGGTAGTAGAGGAGAGACCCAGTACTTC
>NA|NA|TRBV29-1|TRBJ1-1
CSVVKSNTEAFF
TGCAGCGTTGTCAAATCGAACACTGAAGCTTTCTTT
>NA|NA|TRBV7-6|TRBJ2-5
CASSLEGRGIGETQYF
TGTGCCAGCAGCTTAGAAGGTCGCGGCATCGGAGAGACCCAGTACTTC
>few|TRBD1|TRBV30|TRBJ1-4
CGGTGSNEKLFF
TGTGGGGGGACAGGCTCTAATGAAAAACTGTTTTTT
>NA|NA|TRBV11-2|TRBJ2-7
CASSPFSSYEQYF
TGTGCCAGCAGCCCCTTCAGCTCCTACGAGCAGTACTTC
>once|NA|TRBV4-1|TRBJ2-1
CASSQDTTGQSYNEQFF
TGCGCCAGCAGCCAAGATACGACAGGCCAATCCTACAATGAGCAGTTCTTC
>NA|NA|TRBV5-6|TRBJ2-5
CASSLRQGMMETQYF
TGTGCCAGCAGCTTGCGGCAGGGAATGATGGAGACCCAGTACTTC